This TCR beta chain was identified in a study of PD-1 blockade in classical Hodgkin lymphoma. The time point here: cycle 4 day 1 (C4D1), after more than five weeks of nivolumab. Exposure to brentuximab vedotin varied, and each patient had relapsed following autologous stem cell transplantation. In its sample, this clone was seen once. What it binds is unknown. The protocol was immunoSEQ multiplex PCR, while the TCRdb copy is restricted to in-frame clones and leaves out a portion. The sample records some 90,000 clones, about three quarters being singletons. Points from the study as a whole: Nothing has yet pinned down what causes the repertoire differences, possibly disease activity or prior therapy. Reported baseline diversity: healthy donors highest, relapsed/refractory patients lowest.

This clonotype was sampled from a human donor with classical Hodgkin lymphoma. Source: peripheral blood mononuclear cells (PBMCs), taken before the fourth cycle of nivolumab.

As DNA, the CDR3 is TGCGCCAGCAGCTTGCTTGGACGTGCAGGGGAGGACACCATATATTTT. Translation gives CASSLLGRAGEDTIYF. The rearrangement links TRBV5-1 to TRBJ1-3; possibly TRBD1 for D (6 bases). V lost 1 base and J 8 bases, leaving 19 bases between the germline ends. The CDR3 spans 16 residues. CDR1 SGHRS and CDR2 YFSETQ come from the germline V gene. Drawing the rest from reference TRBV5-1 and TRBJ1-3, the complete variable domain is KAGVTQTPRYLIKTRGQQVTLSCSPISGHRSVSWYQQTPGQGLQFLFEYFSETQRNKGNFPGRFSGRQFSNSRSEMNVSTLELGDSALYLCASSLLGRAGEDTIYFGEGSWLTVV.